This TCR beta chain was recorded in a study of blood T cells in healthy people across ages. Using a J-beta primer mix together with a sample-barcoded 5' primer, a second PCR was run for about 6 to 12 cycles. Each cDNA molecule, via a template-switch adaptor with 12 random nucleotides, was tagged. TCRdb independently ran MiXCR on the 5' RACE reads; one entry per CDR3 protein. The sample consists of approximately 800,000 distinct CDR3 sequences, roughly 60% of them appearing once. This clonotype was picked up a small number of times. Its target is not known. Study-level points and caveats: Naive CD4+ cells and diversity were both higher in long-lived donors than in aged donors.

The CDR3 sequence is 20 residues long. Deletions cut 2 bases from V and 2 bases from J, with 28 bases between. Germline V lookup: CDR1 MNHEY, CDR2 SMNVEV (reference sequence). The receptor comes from a man aged 30 to 45 in good health. The V and J genes are TRBV27 and TRBJ2-7; D is perhaps TRBD1 (6 bases). Specimen: blood. This chain's CDR3 is CASSLGAGSGHPGLPYEQYF. In DNA, the CDR3 is TGTGCCAGCAGTTTAGGGGCCGGGTCGGGACACCCGGGATTGCCCTACGAGCAGTACTTC.